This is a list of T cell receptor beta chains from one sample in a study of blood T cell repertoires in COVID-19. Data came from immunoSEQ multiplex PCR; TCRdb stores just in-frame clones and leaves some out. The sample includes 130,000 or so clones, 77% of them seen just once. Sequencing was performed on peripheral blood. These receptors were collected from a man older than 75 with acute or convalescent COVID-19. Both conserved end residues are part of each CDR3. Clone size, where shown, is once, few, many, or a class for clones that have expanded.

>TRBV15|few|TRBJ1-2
CATSRGKQGYGYTF
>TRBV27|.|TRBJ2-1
CASRQGYNEQFF
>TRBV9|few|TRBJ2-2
CASSVAVHTGELFF
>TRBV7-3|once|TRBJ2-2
CASSLSSYGTMGELFF
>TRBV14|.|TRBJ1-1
CASSPRAAVNTEAFF
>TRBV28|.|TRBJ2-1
CASIIGGEDHNEQFF
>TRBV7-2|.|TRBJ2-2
CASSLAMAGGAGGELFF
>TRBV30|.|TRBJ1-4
CAWSVPGSEKLFF
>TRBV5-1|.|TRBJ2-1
CASSTDKEQFF
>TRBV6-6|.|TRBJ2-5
CASSPHAGQGRFQETQYF
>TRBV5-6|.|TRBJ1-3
CASSHDRISGNTIYF
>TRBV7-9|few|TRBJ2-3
CASKLRQSTDTQYF
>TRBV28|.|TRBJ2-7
CASSYRDISYEQYF
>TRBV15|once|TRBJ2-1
CATRNLPGQGRSDEQFF
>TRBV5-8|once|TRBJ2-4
CASSLVRAGTGAKNIQYF
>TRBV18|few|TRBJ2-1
CASSPPGSPSYNEQFF
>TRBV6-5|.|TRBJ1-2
CATWVGGGYTF
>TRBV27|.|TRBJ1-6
CASRPRTVNNSPLHF
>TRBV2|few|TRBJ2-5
CASSDVPGGRKTQYF
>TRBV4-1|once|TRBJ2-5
CASSQPDRKETQYF
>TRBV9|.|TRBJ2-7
CASSTGTTSYEQYF
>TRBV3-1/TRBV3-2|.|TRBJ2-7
CASSQDGQGSNEQYF
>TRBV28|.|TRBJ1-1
CASSLRVEAFF
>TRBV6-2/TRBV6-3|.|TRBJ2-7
CASSYTRNEQYF
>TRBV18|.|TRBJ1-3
CASSLGQGSGNTIYF
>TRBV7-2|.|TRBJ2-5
CASSLAREKTPSERETQYF
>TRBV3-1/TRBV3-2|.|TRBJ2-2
CASRKAGGPLLNTGELFF
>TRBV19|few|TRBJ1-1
CASSIFGAEAFF
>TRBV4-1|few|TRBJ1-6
CASSQDRGLGNSPLHF
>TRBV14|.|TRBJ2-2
CASSQDRQSNTGELFF
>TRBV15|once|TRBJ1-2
CATSWGQGNYGYTF
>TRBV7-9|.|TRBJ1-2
CASSSGWVTTPGYTF
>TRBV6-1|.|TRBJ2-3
CASSERDGGYTQYF
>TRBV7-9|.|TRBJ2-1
CASSSYGKDNEQFF
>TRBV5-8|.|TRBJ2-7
CASSWETWGRSFYEQYF
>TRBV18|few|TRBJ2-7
CASSRTGGAEQYF
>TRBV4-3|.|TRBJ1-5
CASSQVVGGNQPQHF
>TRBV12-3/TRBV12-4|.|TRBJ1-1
CASSRGRGTEAFF
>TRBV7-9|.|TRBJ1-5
CASSRDTNQPQHF